This T cell receptor (beta chain) was identified in a study of shared clonotypes between healthy human individuals. Sequencing used immunoSEQ multiplex PCR; TCRdb keeps in-frame clones, though not all of them. The repertoire includes roughly 2.5 million clones, 90% to 95% of them detected once, and more than 0.12% sits in the top ten. Among the donors, all were Caucasian adults who lived in Nashville, Tennessee. Overall study findings and caveats: It was observed that around 5% of naive CD4 clonotypes were shared across several donors.

Comment on this clone: The antigen is unknown.

The CDR3 runs 13 residues. Germline V CDR1 and CDR2: MGHDK, SYGVNS. The ends were cut back, 3 bases at V and 3 bases at J, with 9 bases in the middle. The material sequenced was naive CD4+ T cells sorted from blood. Specified subset: CD45RA+ positively selected. The sequence came from a man aged 18 to 29 in good health. The rearrangement joins TRBV25-1 to TRBJ2-7; D is ambiguous. The CDR3: CASSEIQSYEQYF. The CDR3 DNA sequence: TGTGCCAGCAGTGAGATACAGAGCTACGAGCAGTACTTC.